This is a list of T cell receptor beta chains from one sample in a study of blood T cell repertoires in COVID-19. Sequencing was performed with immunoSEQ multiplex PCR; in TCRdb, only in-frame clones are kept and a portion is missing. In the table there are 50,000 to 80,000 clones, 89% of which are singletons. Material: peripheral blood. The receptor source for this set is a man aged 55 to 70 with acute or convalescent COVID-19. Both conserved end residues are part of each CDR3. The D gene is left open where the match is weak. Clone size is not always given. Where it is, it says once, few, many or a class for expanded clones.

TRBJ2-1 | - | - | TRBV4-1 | CASSQDGLAMGSYNEQFF | TGCGCCAGCAGCCAAGATGGCCTAGCCATGGGGTCCTACAATGAGCAGTTCTTC
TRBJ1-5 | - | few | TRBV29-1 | CSVVTVGGSSQPQHF | TGCAGCGTTGTAACGGTAGGGGGTAGTAGTCAGCCCCAGCATTTT
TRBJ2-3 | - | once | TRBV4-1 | CASSQDREGPDTQYF | TGCGCCAGCAGCCAAGATCGGGAAGGGCCAGATACGCAGTATTTT
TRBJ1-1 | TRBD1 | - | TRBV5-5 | CASSLGQGGTEAFF | TGTGCCAGCAGCCTCGGACAGGGAGGTACTGAAGCTTTCTTT
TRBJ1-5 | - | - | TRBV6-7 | CASSFIDYLYSNQPQHF | TGTGCCAGCAGCTTTATCGACTATTTGTATAGCAATCAGCCCCAGCATTTT
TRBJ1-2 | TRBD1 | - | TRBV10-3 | CAISESRQGPLFYTF | TGTGCCATCAGTGAGTCGAGACAGGGTCCCCTTTTCTACACCTTC
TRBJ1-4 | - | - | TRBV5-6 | CASSLFGSQNEKLFF | TGTGCCAGCAGCTTGTTCGGGAGTCAAAATGAAAAACTGTTTTTT
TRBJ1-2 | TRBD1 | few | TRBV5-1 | CASSRGTGYNYGYTF | TGCGCCAGCAGCAGAGGGACAGGTTATAACTATGGCTACACCTTC
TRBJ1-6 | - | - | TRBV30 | CAWSVGSSYNSPLHF | TGTGCCTGGAGTGTAGGGAGCTCCTATAATTCACCCCTCCACTTT
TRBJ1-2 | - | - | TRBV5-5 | CASSPLGRVAGYTF | TGTGCCAGCAGCCCACTAGGGCGGGTCGCTGGCTACACCTTC
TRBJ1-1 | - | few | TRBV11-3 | CASSLFGVEAFF | TGTGCCAGCAGCTTATTCGGGGTAGAAGCTTTCTTT
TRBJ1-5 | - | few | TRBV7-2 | CASSPGLRQPQHF | TGTGCCAGCAGCCCAGGGTTACGCCAGCCCCAGCATTTT
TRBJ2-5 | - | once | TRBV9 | CASSVGSRGQETQYF | TGTGCCAGCAGCGTAGGAAGCAGGGGCCAAGAGACCCAGTACTTC
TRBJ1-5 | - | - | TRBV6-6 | CASSYAGPTQPQHF | TGTGCCAGCAGTTATGCAGGGCCCACTCAGCCCCAGCATTTT
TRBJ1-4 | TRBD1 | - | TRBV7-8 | CASSRGQGGEKLFF | TGTGCCAGCAGCCGAGGACAGGGTGGGGAAAAACTGTTTTTT
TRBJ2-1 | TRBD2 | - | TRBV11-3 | CASSLVAGGYNEQFF | TGTGCCAGCAGCTTAGTAGCGGGGGGGTACAATGAGCAGTTCTTC
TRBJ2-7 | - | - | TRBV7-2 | CASSRRQGRAYEQYF | TGTGCCAGCAGCCGGAGACAGGGGAGGGCTTACGAGCAGTACTTC
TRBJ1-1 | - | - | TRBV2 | CASRAGWMNTEAFF | TGTGCCAGCAGGGCGGGGTGGATGAACACTGAAGCTTTCTTT
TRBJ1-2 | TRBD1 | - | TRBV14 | CASSQALDRGNYGYTF | TGTGCCAGCAGCCAAGCTTTGGACAGGGGGAACTATGGCTACACCTTC
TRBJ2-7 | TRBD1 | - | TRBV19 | CASSVRGRTNEQYF | TGTGCCAGTAGTGTCAGGGGGCGGACGAACGAGCAGTACTTC
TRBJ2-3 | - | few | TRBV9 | CASSVATSGGTDTQYF | TGTGCCAGCAGCGTAGCTACATCGGGGGGCACAGATACGCAGTATTTT
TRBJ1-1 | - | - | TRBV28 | CASSLTRGPLNTEAFF | TGTGCCAGCAGTCTTACCCGAGGTCCGTTGAACACTGAAGCTTTCTTT
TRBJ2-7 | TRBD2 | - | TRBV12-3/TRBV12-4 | CAIEGLAGGEQYF | TGTGCCATTGAGGGACTAGCGGGGGGGGAGCAGTACTTC
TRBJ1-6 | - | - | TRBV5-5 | CASSSLSSYNSPLHF | TGTGCCAGCAGCTCGCTTAGCTCCTATAATTCACCCCTCCACTTT
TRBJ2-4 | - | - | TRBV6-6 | CASSDRGAGPKNIQYF | TGTGCCAGCTCCGATCGGGGGGCCGGGCCCAAAAACATTCAGTACTTC
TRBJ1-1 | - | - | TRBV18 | CASSTGGNTEAFF | TGTGCCAGCTCAACGGGAGGGAACACTGAAGCTTTCTTT
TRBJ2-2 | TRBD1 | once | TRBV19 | CATFPQGEGTGELFF | TGTGCCACCTTTCCCCAGGGGGAAGGCACCGGGGAGCTGTTTTTT
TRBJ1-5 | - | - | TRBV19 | CASMDRGSMHF | TGTGCCAGTATGGATAGGGGCTCGATGCATTTT
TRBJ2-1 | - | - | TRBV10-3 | CAISESRVSEQFF | TGTGCCATCAGTGAGTCGAGAGTTTCTGAGCAGTTCTTC
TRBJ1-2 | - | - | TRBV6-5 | CASSYTLTVGYTF | TGTGCCAGCAGTTACACTTTGACAGTTGGCTACACCTTC
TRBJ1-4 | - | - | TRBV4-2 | CASSQDLGGEGADEKLFF | TGTGCCAGCAGCCAAGATCTAGGGGGTGAAGGGGCCGATGAAAAACTGTTTTTT
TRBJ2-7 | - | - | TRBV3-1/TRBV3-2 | CASSRRGLEQYF | TGTGCCAGCAGCCGGAGGGGGCTCGAGCAGTACTTC
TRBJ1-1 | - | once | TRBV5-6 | CASSFGPGYSDTEAFF | TGTGCCAGCAGCTTCGGCCCAGGGTATTCGGACACTGAAGCTTTCTTT
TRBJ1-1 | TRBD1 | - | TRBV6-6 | CASSYLSDRGDTEAFF | TGTGCCAGCAGTTACTTGAGCGACAGGGGCGACACTGAAGCTTTCTTT
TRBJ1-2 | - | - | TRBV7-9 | CASSIDLYGYTF | TGTGCCAGCAGCATAGACTTATATGGCTACACCTTC
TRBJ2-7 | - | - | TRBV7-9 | CASSPGLPSYEQYF | TGTGCCAGCAGTCCGGGACTCCCCTCCTACGAGCAGTACTTC
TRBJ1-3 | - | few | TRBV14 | CASSQVAGFGNTIYF | TGTGCCAGCAGCCAAGTAGCGGGGTTTGGAAACACCATATATTTT
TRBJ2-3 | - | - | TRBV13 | CASSSGRGASTDTQYF | TGTGCCAGCAGCTCCGGCCGCGGCGCTAGCACAGATACGCAGTATTTT
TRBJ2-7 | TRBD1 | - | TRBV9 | CASSVGGTGGYEQYF | TGTGCCAGCAGCGTAGGAGGGACAGGGGGCTACGAGCAGTACTTC